The rows below give T cell receptor beta chains drawn from one sample of a study of CD8+ T cells in alopecia areata. Clones were sequenced by immunoSEQ multiplex PCR, and TCRdb holds only the in-frame ones, with some missing. The data contain around 180,000 clones, under 80% of them singletons. This specimen consisted of CD4+ T cells sorted from blood, obtained at week 49, from a patient treated with tofacitinib. The receptors come from a human donor with alopecia areata. CDR3s include the opening cysteine and the closing phenylalanine or tryptophan. The D gene is left open where the match is weak. The size of a clone is reported for some rows only, either as once, few or many, or as a class for expanded clones.

V	size	J	D	DNA	CDR3
TRBV5-1	once	TRBJ2-3	TRBD1	TGCGCCAGCAGCTTTTCTGGGACAGGGAATTCAGATACGCAGTATTTT	CASSFSGTGNSDTQYF
TRBV4-3	NA	TRBJ1-6	TRBD1	TGCGCCAGCAGCCAAGATGGGACAGTGTATAATTCACCCCTCCACTTT	CASSQDGTVYNSPLHF
TRBV5-1	once	TRBJ1-1	NA	TGCGCCAGCAGCTTGGCCGCGGACGGGTCTGAAGCTTTCTTT	CASSLAADGSEAFF
TRBV29-1	NA	TRBJ2-3	TRBD2	TGCAGCGGCCGACTAGCACGTACTAGCACAGATACGCAGTATTTT	CSGRLARTSTDTQYF
TRBV30	NA	TRBJ2-3	NA	TGTGCCTGGAGTGTAAGCGCTAGCCTTACAGATACGCAGTATTTT	CAWSVSASLTDTQYF
TRBV30	NA	TRBJ1-1	TRBD1	TGTGCCTCGACGCCGGGACAGCGAAGGGGGAACACTGAAGCTTTCTTT	CASTPGQRRGNTEAFF
TRBV2	NA	TRBJ2-3	TRBD1	TGTGCCAGCAGCCCCGGGACAGGGGGTAGTGGGTCAAGGGCTGGTACGCAGTATTTT	CASSPGTGGSGSRAGTQYF
TRBV30	NA	TRBJ1-2	NA	TGTGCCTGGATGGGTAACTATGGCTACACCTTC	CAWMGNYGYTF
TRBV29-1	NA	TRBJ2-1	NA	TGCAGCGTTGAAGAGCAACCACAGGGTGAGCAGTTCTTC	CSVEEQPQGEQFF
TRBV7-2	once	TRBJ1-1	NA	TGTGCCAGCAGCTCCGCCCCTGAAGCTTTCTTT	CASSSAPEAFF
TRBV30	NA	TRBJ2-5	NA	TGTGCCTGGAGAAGTGAGACCCAGTACTTC	CAWRSETQYF
TRBV7-2	few	TRBJ2-3	NA	TGTGCCAGCAGCTTAGTGGGTCGCACAGATACGCAGTATTTT	CASSLVGRTDTQYF
TRBV30	NA	TRBJ1-6	NA	TGTGCCTGGACCAGCGACAGCACCCTCCACTTT	CAWTSDSTLHF
TRBV28	NA	TRBJ1-1	TRBD1	TGTGCCAGCAGCCGAGGACAGGGGCCATACACTGAAGCTTTCTTT	CASSRGQGPYTEAFF
TRBV5-1	NA	TRBJ2-7	TRBD1	TGCGCCAGCAGCTTGACAGGGACAGGGTACGAGCAGTACTTC	CASSLTGTGYEQYF
TRBV7-3	NA	TRBJ2-6	NA	TGTGCCAGCAGCCTACAGGCCTCTGGGGCCAACGTCCTGACTTTC	CASSLQASGANVLTF
TRBV14	NA	TRBJ2-5	TRBD2	TGTGCCAGCAGCCCCGGATCGGGACTAGCGGAAGAGACCCAGTACTTC	CASSPGSGLAEETQYF
TRBV7-2	NA	TRBJ1-1	NA	TGTGCCAGCTTACAGGGTCGTTTCACTGAAGCTTTCTTT	CASLQGRFTEAFF
TRBV29-1	NA	TRBJ2-3	NA	TGCAGCGTTGTATCTAGCGTAGATACGCAGTATTTT	CSVVSSVDTQYF
TRBV5-1	NA	TRBJ1-5	TRBD1	TGCGCCAGCAGCTTGGACGGACAGGCCAATCAGCCCCAGCATTTT	CASSLDGQANQPQHF
TRBV7-3	NA	TRBJ1-1	NA	TGTGCCAGCAGGGGGGCAAATACTGAAGCTTTCTTT	CASRGANTEAFF
TRBV29-1	NA	TRBJ1-1	TRBD1	TGCAGCGTTGTGACAGGGTGGAACACTGAAGCTTTCTTT	CSVVTGWNTEAFF
TRBV7-9	NA	TRBJ2-3	NA	TGTGCCAGCAGCCCCCAGGATACGCAGTATTTT	CASSPQDTQYF
TRBV2	NA	TRBJ1-2	NA	TGTGCCAGCAGTGAAACAGGGAGACGTGAGGACTATGGCTACACCTTC	CASSETGRREDYGYTF
TRBV11-3	NA	TRBJ2-5	TRBD1	TGTGCCAGCAGCTTAGAGGACAGGGTCGGAGAGACCCAGTACTTC	CASSLEDRVGETQYF
TRBV25-1	NA	TRBJ2-6	TRBD1	TGTCCCCTCCCAGGGGGCAGGGGGCTTCTGGGGGCCAACGTCCTGACTTTC	CPLPGGRGLLGANVLTF
TRBV9	NA	TRBJ2-1	NA	TGTGCCAGCACCCAGTTGCGGGGCTATGAGCAGTTCTTC	CASTQLRGYEQFF
TRBV7-2	NA	TRBJ1-5	NA	TGTGCCAGCAGCTTAGGTCAGGGGTGGGATGGCAATCAGCCCCAGCATTTT	CASSLGQGWDGNQPQHF
TRBV30	NA	TRBJ1-1	NA	TGTGCCTGGAGTGCCGGACAAACCATGAACACTGAAGCTTTCTTT	CAWSAGQTMNTEAFF
TRBV30	NA	TRBJ1-2	NA	TGTGCCTGGAGGCGTCAGGCTGGCTACACCTTC	CAWRRQAGYTF
TRBV9	NA	TRBJ1-1	NA	TGTGCCAGCAATTCGGGTGTTGGGACTGAAGCTTTCTTT	CASNSGVGTEAFF
TRBV19	few	TRBJ2-1	TRBD2	TGTGCCAGTAGTCACCCGAAACGGGGGGGCCGGTATGAGCAGTTCTTC	CASSHPKRGGRYEQFF
TRBV14	NA	TRBJ2-2	NA	TGTGCCAGCAGCCAAGTCGGTCGGAACACCGGGGAGCTGTTTTTT	CASSQVGRNTGELFF
TRBV29-1	NA	TRBJ2-6	NA	TGCAGCGTTGAAGAAGGGGGCTCTGGGGCCAACGTCCTGACTTTC	CSVEEGGSGANVLTF
TRBV7-2	NA	TRBJ2-3	TRBD2	TGTGCCAGCAGCCCGCGCGGGATAGCGGGGGGGTCAGATACGCAGTATTTT	CASSPRGIAGGSDTQYF
TRBV29-1	NA	TRBJ1-2	NA	TGCAGCGTTGTGGGGACCTATGGCTACACCTTC	CSVVGTYGYTF
TRBV4-3	NA	TRBJ1-1	NA	TGCGCCAGCAGCCACACCAGCTCCAGGAACACTGAAGCTTTCTTT	CASSHTSSRNTEAFF
TRBV29-1	NA	TRBJ1-1	NA	TGCAGCGTTGTTCTCAGGGCTATGAACACTGAAGCTTTCTTT	CSVVLRAMNTEAFF
TRBV7-2	few	TRBJ2-7	NA	TGTGCCAGCAGCTCACAGGGACAAACCGTCTACGAGCAGTACTTC	CASSSQGQTVYEQYF
TRBV30	NA	TRBJ1-2	NA	TGTGCCTGGTTCACAGGCCCCGGCTATGGCTACACCTTC	CAWFTGPGYGYTF
TRBV7-3	NA	TRBJ2-3	NA	TGTGCCAGCAGCCCAGGACGGACCACAGATACGCAGTATTTT	CASSPGRTTDTQYF
TRBV7-2	NA	TRBJ1-1	TRBD1	TGTGCCAGCAGCTTAGGGACAGGATACACTGAAGCTTTCTTT	CASSLGTGYTEAFF
TRBV29-1	NA	TRBJ2-3	TRBD2	TGCAGCGTTAAGACTAGCGGGGGGACAGATACGCAGTATTTT	CSVKTSGGTDTQYF
TRBV6-5	few	TRBJ1-1	NA	TGTGCCAGCAGTTATGGAAGGGATGTAGAAGCTTTCTTT	CASSYGRDVEAFF
TRBV29-1	NA	TRBJ2-1	NA	TGCAGCGTTAGTGGGGGGCTGGGGGCATCCTACAATGAGCAGTTCTTC	CSVSGGLGASYNEQFF
TRBV5-4	NA	TRBJ1-2	TRBD1	TGTGCCAGCAGCTTGGCCGGACAGGGTCGTGGCTACACCTTC	CASSLAGQGRGYTF
TRBV29-1	NA	TRBJ1-1	NA	TGCAGCGTCCAGACGGCAGGGCAGGAAGCTTTCTTT	CSVQTAGQEAFF
TRBV7-2	NA	TRBJ2-7	TRBD2	TGTGCCAGCAGCGAGAGTAGCGGGGAGCCCTACGAGCAGTACTTC	CASSESSGEPYEQYF
TRBV29-1	NA	TRBJ2-3	TRBD2	TGCAGCGTGGCTAGACGGGAGGGAAATACGCAGTATTTT	CSVARREGNTQYF
TRBV11-2	few	TRBJ2-7	NA	TGTGCCAGCAGCCCCGACACCTACGAGCAGTACTTC	CASSPDTYEQYF
TRBV5-1	NA	TRBJ2-6	TRBD1	TGCGCCAGCAGCAGGGACAGTACTGGGGCCAACGTCCTGACTTTC	CASSRDSTGANVLTF
TRBV19	NA	TRBJ2-2	TRBD2	TGTGCCAGTAGTCCAAGGAGCGGGGTGCCCGGGGAGCTGTTTTTT	CASSPRSGVPGELFF
TRBV9	NA	TRBJ2-3	NA	TGTGCCAGCAGCGGATACACAGATACGCAGTATTTT	CASSGYTDTQYF
TRBV6-1	NA	TRBJ2-3	TRBD1	TGTGCCAGCAGTGTCCAACAGGGGGTCCTCACAGATACGCAGTATTTT	CASSVQQGVLTDTQYF
TRBV30	NA	TRBJ1-5	NA	TGTGCCTGGACCCAGGGTGGGAATCAGCCCCAGCATTTT	CAWTQGGNQPQHF
TRBV29-1	NA	TRBJ1-4	NA	TGCAGCGTTTCCGGGAAGAACTATGAAAAACTGTTTTTT	CSVSGKNYEKLFF
TRBV12-5	NA	TRBJ2-7	TRBD1	TGTGCTAGTGGTTTGACCGGGACAGCCCTTACGAAGCAGTACTTC	CASGLTGTALTKQYF